These 2 T cell receptor beta chains were sequenced from one sample in a study of blood T cell repertoires in COVID-19. The table came from immunoSEQ multiplex PCR; TCRdb's copy has only in-frame clones and leaves some out. Among hundreds of thousands of clones listed, approximately 84% were seen once. Specimen: PBMCs or T cells enriched from blood (not recorded which). The receptors derive from a man between 40 and 49 years old who had recovered from COVID-19.

A single count supports this clone. This chain links TRBV19 with TRBJ2-7; 8 bases align to TRBD2. Germline CDR1 is LNHDA and CDR2 is SQIVND (reference sequence). This CDR3 has 14 residues. V lost 5 bases, J lost 2 bases, and 5 bases stayed unmatched. CDR3 in amino acids: CASSPGGGPYEQYF. CDR3 nucleotides: TGTGCCAGTAGTCCGGGCGGGGGGCCCTACGAGCAGTACTTC.

This rearrangement joins TRBV3-1 (or the pseudogene TRBV3-2) to TRBJ1-1; no reliable D call. Trimming left V 4 bases short and J 0 bases short, with 6 bases between. Per germline, CDR1 LGHDT and CDR2 YNNKEL (reference sequence). The CDR3 has 13 amino acids. CDR3 residues: CASSPGLNTEAFF. Written as DNA, the CDR3 is TGTGCCAGCAGCCCAGGTTTGAACACTGAAGCTTTCTTT.